The next 15 T cell receptor beta chains were all read from a single sample in a study of T cells expressing NK-cell markers (dated by TCRdb to the early 2020s). Libraries were made using 5' RACE. Sequenced on an Illumina HiSeq 2000. Through TCRdb reprocessing, the reads give one entry per CDR3 protein sequence; DNA is omitted. The sample table on file contains almost 450,000 distinct CDR3 sequences. The top ten clones comprise less than 7.5% of the sample. What was sequenced was blood T cells: a sorted CD56 or NKG2C T cell subset, CD4+ or CD8+ T cells, or bulk PBMC T cells (not recorded which). The receptors come from a woman aged 18 to 69 in good health.

J is TRBJ1-1 and V is TRBV7-2; TCRdb's D call of TRBD1 is untestable without DNA. The germline CDR1 and CDR2 sequences are SGHTA and FQGNSA. This CDR3 is 13 amino acids long. This CDR3 is CASSVWGHTEAFF.

The chain combines TRBV6-5 with TRBJ1-1; TCRdb reports TRBD1, a call that lacks DNA to check it against. The CDR3 length is 11 residues. Germline CDR1 is MNHEY and CDR2 is SVGAGI. This CDR3 is CASNPHGGAFF.

The V gene is TRBV20-1, the J gene TRBJ2-2; the TRBD2 assignment by TCRdb is unverifiable without DNA. Per the germline V gene, CDR1 is DFQATT and CDR2 is SNEGSKA (reference sequence). The CDR3 consists of 14 residues. The CDR3: CSARVGPNTGELFF.

This chain links TRBV20-1 with TRBJ1-2; TCRdb outputs TRBD1, but without DNA this stays unchecked. This CDR3 contains 12 residues. In germline, CDR1 is DFQATT, CDR2 SNEGSKA (reference sequence). This chain's CDR3 is CSAVAPGPGYTF.

The gene calls are TRBV10-3 and TRBJ2-7. Germline loops: CDR1 ENHRY, CDR2 SYGVKD. The CDR3 contains 11 residues. CDR3: CAISERWERYF.

The chain recombines TRBV25-1 with TRBJ2-5; lacking DNA, the TRBD1 call made by TCRdb goes unchecked. This CDR3 region has 14 residues. CDR1 MGHDK and CDR2 SYGVNS come from the germline V gene. This chain's CDR3 is CASSEWRGKETQYF. The whole variable domain, filled in from reference TRBV25-1 and TRBJ2-5, reads EADIYQTPRYLVIGTGKKITLECSQTMGHDKMYWYQQDPGMELHLIHYSYGVNSTEKGDLSSESTVSRIRTEHFPLTLESARPSHTSQYLCASSEWRGKETQYFGPGTRLLVL.

This rearrangement joins TRBV11-1 to TRBJ2-3; TCRdb outputs TRBD1, but without DNA this stays unchecked. There are 19 residues in the CDR3. Germline V gene lookup returns CDR1 SGHAT and CDR2 FQDESV (reference sequence). The CDR3 loop is CASSLELRVVTTSTDTQYF.

This chain joins TRBV30 and TRBJ2-1. The CDR3 has 13 amino acids. CDR1 is GTSNPN and CDR2 is SVGIG in the germline V gene (reference sequence). The CDR3 is CAWSVLVSNEQFF.

This sequence joins TRBV7-2 and TRBJ2-2; as DNA is missing, the TRBD1 call by TCRdb cannot be tested. The germline CDR1 and CDR2 sequences are SGHTA and FQGNSA. The CDR3 has 15 amino acids. The CDR3: CASSLATGATGELFF.

The rearrangement joins TRBV5-6 to TRBJ2-2. The length of the CDR3 is 15 residues. CDR1 SGHDT and CDR2 YYEEEE come from the germline V gene. The CDR3 sequence is CASSPDRLNTGELFF.

V gene TRBV6-1 combines with J gene TRBJ1-3; there is no DNA to check the TCRdb D call of TRBD1. Germline CDR1 and CDR2: MNHNS and SASEGT. CDR3 size: 13 residues. The CDR3 reads CASWDRGGNTIYF.

The rearrangement joins TRBV29-1 to TRBJ2-7; TCRdb lists TRBD1, though no DNA is available to test this call. CDR1 is SQVTM, CDR2 ANQGSEA, per germline. This CDR3 is built from 12 residues. CDR3 sequence: CSVEATGAEQYF.

The genes are TRBV12-3 or TRBV12-4 and TRBJ2-5; absent DNA, TCRdb's TRBD2 call cannot be checked. This CDR3 contains 14 residues. CDR3: CASSPTIGSQTQYF.

The chain carries TRBV28 and TRBJ1-2; the D call of TRBD1 rests on TCRdb alone, since no DNA is present to check it. This CDR3 is built from 12 residues. In germline, CDR1 is MDHEN, CDR2 SYDVKM. CDR3: CASTPDNYGYTF.

The chain joins TRBV29-1 to TRBJ2-2; the D call of TRBD2 rests on TCRdb alone, since no DNA is present to check it. There are 14 residues in the CDR3. Germline loops: CDR1 SQVTM, CDR2 ANQGSEA. The CDR3 spells CSGQERANTGELFF.